This T cell receptor (beta chain) comes out of a study of OX40 agonist ivuxolimab in advanced cancers. Study as a whole: Patients were given ivuxolimab, an antibody that agonizes OX40 (CD134). Study-level points and caveats: Expansion of clones was among the lowest in partial responders at 0.1-3.0 mg/kg. Some of the nonresponding patients also showed low levels of normalized T-cell clonal expansion.

CDR3 length: 15 amino acids. Germline V gene lookup returns CDR1 MDHEN and CDR2 SYDVKM. The germline V and J ends were trimmed by 7 bases and 6 bases, with 19 bases remaining between them. Sampling times: baseline, cycle 4 day 1, cycle 7 day 1. Concerning this clone itself: Its target is unknown.

Measured with immunoSEQ multiplex PCR; TCRdb has only the in-frame clones, and not every one. Of around 80,000 clones in the sample, over 85% were seen once. The specimen was CD4+ or CD8+ T cells sorted from blood, collected in a trial of the OX40 agonist ivuxolimab. This chain uses TRBV28 with TRBJ1-5, with a weak D call TRBD1 (5 bases). This TCR was recovered from an adult with an advanced solid tumor such as melanoma, head and neck, liver or kidney cancer. The CDR3: CASTPAGQGPQPQHF. CDR3 sequence (DNA): TGTGCCAGCACCCCGGCGGGGCAGGGACCTCAGCCCCAGCATTTT.